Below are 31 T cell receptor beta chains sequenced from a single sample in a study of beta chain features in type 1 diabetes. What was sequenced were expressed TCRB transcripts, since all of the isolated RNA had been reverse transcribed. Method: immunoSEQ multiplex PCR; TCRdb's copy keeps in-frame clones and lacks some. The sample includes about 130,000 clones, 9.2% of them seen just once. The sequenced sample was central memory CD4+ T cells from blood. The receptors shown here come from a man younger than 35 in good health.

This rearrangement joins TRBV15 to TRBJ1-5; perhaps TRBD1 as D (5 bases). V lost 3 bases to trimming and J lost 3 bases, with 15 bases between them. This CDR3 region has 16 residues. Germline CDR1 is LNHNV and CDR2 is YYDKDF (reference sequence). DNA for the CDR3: TGTGCCACCAGCAGTAACAAGTGGGGGGACAATCAGCCCCAGCATTTT. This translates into CATSSNKWGDNQPQHF.

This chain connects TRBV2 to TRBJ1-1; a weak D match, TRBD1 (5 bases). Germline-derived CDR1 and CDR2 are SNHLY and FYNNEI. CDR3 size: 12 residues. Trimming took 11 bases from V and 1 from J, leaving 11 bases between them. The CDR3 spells CAGRTGNTEAFF. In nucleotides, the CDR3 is TGTGCCGGAAGAACAGGGAACACTGAAGCTTTCTTT.

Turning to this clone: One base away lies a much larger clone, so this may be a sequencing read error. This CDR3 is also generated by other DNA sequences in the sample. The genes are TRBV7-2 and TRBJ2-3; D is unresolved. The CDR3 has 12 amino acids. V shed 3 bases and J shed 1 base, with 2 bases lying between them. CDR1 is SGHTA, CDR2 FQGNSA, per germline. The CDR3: CASSFGTDTQYF. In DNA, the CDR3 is TGTGCCAGCAGCTTCGGCACAGATACGCAGTATTTT.

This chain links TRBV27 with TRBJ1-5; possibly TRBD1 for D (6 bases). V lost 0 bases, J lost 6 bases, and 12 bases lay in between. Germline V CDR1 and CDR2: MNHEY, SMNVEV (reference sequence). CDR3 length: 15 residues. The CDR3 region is CASSLSMGARQPQHF. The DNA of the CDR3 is TGTGCCAGCAGTTTATCGATGGGGGCTCGTCAGCCCCAGCATTTT.

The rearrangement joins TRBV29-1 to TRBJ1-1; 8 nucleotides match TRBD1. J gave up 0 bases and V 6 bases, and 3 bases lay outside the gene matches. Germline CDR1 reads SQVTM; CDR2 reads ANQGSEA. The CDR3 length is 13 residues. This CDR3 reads CSVRTGMNTEAFF. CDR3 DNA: TGCAGCGTCCGGACAGGGATGAACACTGAAGCTTTCTTT.

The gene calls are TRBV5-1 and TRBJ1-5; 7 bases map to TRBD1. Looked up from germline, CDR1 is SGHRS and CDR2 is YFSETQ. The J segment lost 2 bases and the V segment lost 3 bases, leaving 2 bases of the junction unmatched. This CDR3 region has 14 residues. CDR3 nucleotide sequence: TGCGCCAGCAGCTACACAGGGGGCAATCAGCCCCAGCATTTT. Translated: CASSYTGGNQPQHF.

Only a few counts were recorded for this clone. For the CDR3, the DNA is TGTGCCAGCAGCTCGACTAGCGGGGGGGGGATGGACCAGTACTTC. It translates to CASSSTSGGGMDQYF. The chain couples TRBV7-2 to TRBJ2-5; the match to TRBD2 covers 14 bases. The CDR3 totals 15 residues. Germline values: CDR1 SGHTA, CDR2 FQGNSA. Trimming at V came to 4 bases and at J to 10 bases, leaving 8 bases not matched to a gene.

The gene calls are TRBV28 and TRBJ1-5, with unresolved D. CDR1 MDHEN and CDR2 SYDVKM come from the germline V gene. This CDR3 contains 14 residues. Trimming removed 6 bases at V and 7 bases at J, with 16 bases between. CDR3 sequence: CASSGSRVAQPQHF. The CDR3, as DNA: TGTGCCAGCAGCGGGAGTAGAGTCGCGCAGCCCCAGCATTTT.

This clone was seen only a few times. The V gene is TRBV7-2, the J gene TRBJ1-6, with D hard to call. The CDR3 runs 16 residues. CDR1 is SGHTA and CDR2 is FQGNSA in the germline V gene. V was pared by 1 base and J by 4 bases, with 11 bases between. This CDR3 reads CASSLVAGLYNSPLHF. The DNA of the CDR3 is TGTGCCAGCAGCTTAGTAGCCGGCCTTTATAATTCACCCCTCCACTTT.

For the CDR3, the DNA is TGTGCCAGCAGGGCCTTGGGGGGCAATGAGCAGTTCTTC. Amino acids: CASRALGGNEQFF. The chain combines TRBV27 with TRBJ2-1; a possible D gene is TRBD2 (6 bases). The CDR3 consists of 13 residues. The V gene lost 6 bases and the J gene lost 6 bases, with 12 bases spanning the gap. CDR1 and CDR2 (germline): MNHEY, SMNVEV (reference sequence).

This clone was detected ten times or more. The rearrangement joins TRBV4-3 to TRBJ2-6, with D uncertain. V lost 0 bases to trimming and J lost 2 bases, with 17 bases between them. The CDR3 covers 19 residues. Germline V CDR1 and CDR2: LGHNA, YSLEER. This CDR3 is CASSQDWFQGDTGANVLTF. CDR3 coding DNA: TGCGCCAGCAGCCAAGATTGGTTCCAAGGCGACACTGGGGCCAACGTCCTGACTTTC.

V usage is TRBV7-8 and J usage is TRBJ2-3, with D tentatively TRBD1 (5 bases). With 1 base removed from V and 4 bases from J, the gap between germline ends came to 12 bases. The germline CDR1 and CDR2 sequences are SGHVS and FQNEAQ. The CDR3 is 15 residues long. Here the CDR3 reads CASSLGTGRADTQYF. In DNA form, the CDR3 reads TGTGCCAGCAGCTTAGGCACGGGCAGGGCAGATACGCAGTATTTT. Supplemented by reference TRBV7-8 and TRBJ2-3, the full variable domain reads GAGVSQSPRYKVAKRGQDVALRCDPISGHVSLFWYQQALGQGPEFLTYFQNEAQLDKSGLPSDRFFAERPEGSVSTLKIQRTQQEDSAVYLCASSLGTGRADTQYFGPGTRLTVL.

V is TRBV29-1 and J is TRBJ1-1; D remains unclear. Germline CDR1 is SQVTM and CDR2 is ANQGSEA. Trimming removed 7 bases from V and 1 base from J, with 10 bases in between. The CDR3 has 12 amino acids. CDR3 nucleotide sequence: TGCAGCGCCCAGGTACAGAACACTGAAGCTTTCTTT. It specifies CSAQVQNTEAFF.

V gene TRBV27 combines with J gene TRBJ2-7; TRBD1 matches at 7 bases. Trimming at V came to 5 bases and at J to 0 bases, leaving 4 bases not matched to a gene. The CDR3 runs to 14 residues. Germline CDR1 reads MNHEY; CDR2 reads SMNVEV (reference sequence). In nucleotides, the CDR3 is TGTGCCAGCAGTATGACAGGGAGCTCCTACGAGCAGTACTTC. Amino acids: CASSMTGSSYEQYF.

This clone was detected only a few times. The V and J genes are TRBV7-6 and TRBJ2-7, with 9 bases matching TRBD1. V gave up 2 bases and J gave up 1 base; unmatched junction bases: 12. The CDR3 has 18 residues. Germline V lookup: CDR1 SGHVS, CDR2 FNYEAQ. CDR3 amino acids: CASSLQVGTGTGSYEQYF. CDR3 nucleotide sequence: TGTGCCAGCAGCTTACAGGTCGGAACCGGGACAGGGTCCTACGAGCAGTACTTC.

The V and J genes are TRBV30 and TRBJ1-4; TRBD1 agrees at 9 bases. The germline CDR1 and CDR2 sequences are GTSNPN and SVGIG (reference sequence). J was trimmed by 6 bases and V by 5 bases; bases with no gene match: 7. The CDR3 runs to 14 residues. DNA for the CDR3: TGTGCCTGGGGCGCCGGGACAGGGTATGAAAAACTGTTTTTT. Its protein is CAWGAGTGYEKLFF. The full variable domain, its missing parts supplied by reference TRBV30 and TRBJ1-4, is SQTIHQWPATLVQPVGSPLSLECTVEGTSNPNLYWYRQAAGRGLQLLFYSVGIGQISSEVPQNLSASRPQDRQFILSSKKLLLSDSGFYLCAWGAGTGYEKLFFGSGTQLSVL.

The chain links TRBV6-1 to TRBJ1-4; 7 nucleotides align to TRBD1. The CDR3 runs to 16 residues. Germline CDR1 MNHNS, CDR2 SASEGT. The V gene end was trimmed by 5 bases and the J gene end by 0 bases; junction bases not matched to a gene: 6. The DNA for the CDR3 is TGTGCCAGCAGTAAAGGGGGCGCGGCAACTAATGAAAAACTGTTTTTT. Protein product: CASSKGGAATNEKLFF.

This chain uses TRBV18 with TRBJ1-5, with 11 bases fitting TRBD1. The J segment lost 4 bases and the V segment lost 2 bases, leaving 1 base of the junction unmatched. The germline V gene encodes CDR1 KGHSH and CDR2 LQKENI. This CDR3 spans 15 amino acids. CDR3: CASSPGTGGNQPQHF. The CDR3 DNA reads TGTGCCAGCTCACCAGGGACAGGGGGAAATCAGCCCCAGCATTTT.

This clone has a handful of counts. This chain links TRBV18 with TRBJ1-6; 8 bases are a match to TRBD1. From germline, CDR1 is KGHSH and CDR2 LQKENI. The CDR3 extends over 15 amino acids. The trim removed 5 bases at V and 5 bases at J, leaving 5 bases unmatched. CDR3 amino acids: CASSSGQVDNSPLHF. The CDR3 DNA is TGTGCCAGCTCATCGGGACAGGTTGATAATTCACCCCTCCACTTT.

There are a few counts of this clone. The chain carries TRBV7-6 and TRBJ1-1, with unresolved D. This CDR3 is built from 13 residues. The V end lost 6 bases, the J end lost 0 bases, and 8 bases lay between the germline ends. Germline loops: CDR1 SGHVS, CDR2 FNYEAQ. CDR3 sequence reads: CASRRSVNTEAFF. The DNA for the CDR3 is TGTGCCAGCAGGCGCTCCGTGAACACTGAAGCTTTCTTT.

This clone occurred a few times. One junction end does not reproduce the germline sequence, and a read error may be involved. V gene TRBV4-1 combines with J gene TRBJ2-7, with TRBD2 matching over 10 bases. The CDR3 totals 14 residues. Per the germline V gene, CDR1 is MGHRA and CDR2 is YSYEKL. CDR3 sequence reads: CASSRWTSGNEQYF. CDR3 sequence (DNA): TGTGCCAGCAGCCGGTGGACTAGCGGCAACGAGCAGTACTTC.

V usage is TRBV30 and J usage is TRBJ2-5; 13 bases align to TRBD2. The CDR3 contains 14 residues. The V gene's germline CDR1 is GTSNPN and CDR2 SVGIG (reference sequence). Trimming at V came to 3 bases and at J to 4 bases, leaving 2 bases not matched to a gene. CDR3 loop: CAWRRTSGGETQYF. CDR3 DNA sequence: TGTGCCTGGAGGCGGACTAGCGGGGGAGAGACCCAGTACTTC.

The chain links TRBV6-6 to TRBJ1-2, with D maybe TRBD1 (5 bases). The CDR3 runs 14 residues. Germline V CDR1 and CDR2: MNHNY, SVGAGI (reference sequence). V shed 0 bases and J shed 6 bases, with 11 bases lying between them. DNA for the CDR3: TGTGCCAGCAGTTACTCGGACGGGGGGAATGGCTACACCTTC. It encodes CASSYSDGGNGYTF.

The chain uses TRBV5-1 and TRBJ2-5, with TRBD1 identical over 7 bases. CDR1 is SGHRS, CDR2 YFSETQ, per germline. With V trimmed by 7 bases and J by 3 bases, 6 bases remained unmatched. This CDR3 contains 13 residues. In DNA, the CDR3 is TGCGCCAGCTCCAAAGGGGGCGAAGAGACCCAGTACTTC. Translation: CASSKGGEETQYF.

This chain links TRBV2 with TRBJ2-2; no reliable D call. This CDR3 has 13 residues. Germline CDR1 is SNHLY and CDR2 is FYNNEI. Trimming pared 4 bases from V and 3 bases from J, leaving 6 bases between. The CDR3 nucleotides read TGTGCCAGCAGTGGCGAGTACACCGGGGAGCTGTTTTTT. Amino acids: CASSGEYTGELFF.

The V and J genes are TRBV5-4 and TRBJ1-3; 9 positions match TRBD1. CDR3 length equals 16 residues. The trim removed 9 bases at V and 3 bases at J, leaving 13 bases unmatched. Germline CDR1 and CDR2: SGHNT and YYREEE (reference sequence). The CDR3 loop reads CATQGTGTWDGNTIYF. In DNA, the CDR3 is TGTGCCACCCAGGGGACAGGGACGTGGGATGGAAACACCATATATTTT.

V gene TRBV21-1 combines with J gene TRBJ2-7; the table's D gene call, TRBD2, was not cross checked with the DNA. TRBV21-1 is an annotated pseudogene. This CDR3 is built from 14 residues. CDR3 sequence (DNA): TGTGCCAGCAGCAAAGGGAGCTTTACCTACGAGCAGTACTTC. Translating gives CASSKGSFTYEQYF.

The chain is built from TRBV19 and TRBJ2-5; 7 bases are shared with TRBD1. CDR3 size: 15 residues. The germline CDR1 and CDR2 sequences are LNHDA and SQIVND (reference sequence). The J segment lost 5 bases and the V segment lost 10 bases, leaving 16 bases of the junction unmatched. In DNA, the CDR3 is TGTGCCACCCAGTTTCGACAGGACAGGACCGAGACCCAGTACTTC. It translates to CATQFRQDRTETQYF.

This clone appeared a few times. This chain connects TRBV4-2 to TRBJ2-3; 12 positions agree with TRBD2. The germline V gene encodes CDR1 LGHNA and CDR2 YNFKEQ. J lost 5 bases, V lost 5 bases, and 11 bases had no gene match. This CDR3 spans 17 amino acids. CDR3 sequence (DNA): TGTGCCAGCAGCAAGGGCCCTAGCGGGGGGGCGATAGATACGCAGTATTTT. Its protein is CASSKGPSGGAIDTQYF.

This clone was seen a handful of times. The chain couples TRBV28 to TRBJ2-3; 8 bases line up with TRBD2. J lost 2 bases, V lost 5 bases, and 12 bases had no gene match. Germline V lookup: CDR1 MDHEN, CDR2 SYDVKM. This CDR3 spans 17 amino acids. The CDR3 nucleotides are TGTGCCAGCAGTACCCGGACTAGCCGGGGACCCACAGATACGCAGTATTTT. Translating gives CASSTRTSRGPTDTQYF.

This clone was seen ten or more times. CDR3 coding DNA: TGTGCCAGCAGTGAGTTCGGGCAGGGACAAGAGACCCAGTACTTC. It specifies CASSEFGQGQETQYF. This rearrangement joins TRBV2 to TRBJ2-5; a possible D gene is TRBD1 (5 bases). V was clipped by 3 bases and J by 2 bases, with 13 bases between them. Per the germline V gene, CDR1 is SNHLY and CDR2 is FYNNEI. CDR3 size: 15 residues.